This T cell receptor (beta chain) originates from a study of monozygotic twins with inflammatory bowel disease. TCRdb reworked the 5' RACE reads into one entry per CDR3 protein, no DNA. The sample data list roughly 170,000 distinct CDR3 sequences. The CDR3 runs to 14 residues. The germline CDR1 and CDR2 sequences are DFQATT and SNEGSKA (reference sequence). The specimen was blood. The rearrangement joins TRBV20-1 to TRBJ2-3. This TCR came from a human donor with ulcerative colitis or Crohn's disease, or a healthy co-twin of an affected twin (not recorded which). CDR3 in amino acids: CSARAEFSTDTQYF.